The 26 T cell receptor beta chains below come from one sample, sequenced in a study of shared clonotypes between healthy human individuals. Only in-frame clones appear in the TCRdb table, and some are missing; sequencing was by immunoSEQ multiplex PCR. The sample includes 600,000 to 750,000 clones, over 55% of them seen just once. The sequenced sample consisted of memory CD4+ T cells sorted from blood. Subset indicated: CD45RA-negative fraction. The receptor set was obtained from a woman in her 30s in good health.

The gene calls are TRBV19 and TRBJ1-3; the D is unclear. The germline gives CDR1 LNHDA, CDR2 SQIVND (reference sequence). The germline V and J ends were trimmed by 6 bases and 4 bases, with 16 bases remaining between them. This CDR3 comprises 15 residues. Here the CDR3 DNA reads TGTGCCAGTAGGGGCCTGACAAGTCTAGGAAACACCATATATTTT. This encodes CASRGLTSLGNTIYF.

In nucleotides, the CDR3 is TGTGCCAGCAGCGACAGGGGACAGGGAGGGGAAAAACTGTTTTTT. Its protein is CASSDRGQGGEKLFF. The chain combines TRBV4-2 with TRBJ1-4; TRBD1 aligns across 9 bases. The CDR3 consists of 15 residues. V gave up 5 bases and J gave up 8 bases; unmatched junction bases: 9. The germline V gene has CDR1 LGHNA and CDR2 YNFKEQ.

This clone was recorded a few times. The chain joins TRBV27 to TRBJ2-5; TRBD2 matches at 8 bases. The CDR3 consists of 17 residues. V trimming: 3 bases; J trimming: 2 bases; junction bases outside the gene matches: 11. CDR1 is MNHEY and CDR2 is SMNVEV in the germline V gene (reference sequence). The CDR3 reads CASSFQPAGAGQETQYF. The CDR3 DNA is TGTGCCAGCAGTTTCCAGCCAGCGGGAGCTGGGCAAGAGACCCAGTACTTC.

The CDR3: CASIKDSRQGGYTF. In nucleotides, the CDR3 is TGTGCCAGCATCAAGGACTCCAGGCAAGGTGGCTACACCTTC. The chain combines TRBV28 with TRBJ1-2; D not resolved. The CDR3 loop spans 14 amino acids. Germline lookup yields CDR1 MDHEN and CDR2 SYDVKM. Trimming cost V 7 bases and J 7 bases, with 19 bases left between them.

This chain uses TRBV4-1 with TRBJ2-7; D possibly corresponds to TRBD2 (5 bases). V lost 0 bases and J 2 bases, leaving 11 bases between the germline ends. CDR1 is MGHRA and CDR2 is YSYEKL in the germline V gene. This CDR3 comprises 15 residues. CDR3 protein: CASSQDLASTYEQYF. The DNA for the CDR3 is TGCGCCAGCAGCCAAGATCTAGCTAGCACCTACGAGCAGTACTTC.

The chain couples TRBV7-9 to TRBJ1-3; TRBD1 agrees at 8 bases. J gave up 2 bases and V 2 bases, and 5 bases lay outside the gene matches. Per the germline V gene, CDR1 is SEHNR and CDR2 is FQNEAQ (reference sequence). The CDR3 is made up of 16 amino acids. The CDR3 loop reads CASSLWTDRAGNTIYF. The CDR3 DNA sequence: TGTGCCAGCAGCTTATGGACGGACAGGGCTGGAAACACCATATATTTT.

Regarding this clone: A clone one base away is much larger, so this may be a read error. The chain is built from TRBV2 and TRBJ2-2, with TRBD1 identical over 9 bases. Per the germline V gene, CDR1 is SNHLY and CDR2 is FYNNEI. The CDR3 runs 17 residues. The CDR3 DNA is TGTGCCAGCAGTGAGTCGCCGGGACAGGGTCACACCGGGAAGCTGTTTTTT. Its protein is CASSESPGQGHTGKLFF. The entire variable domain, with the rest obtained from reference TRBV2 and TRBJ2-2, is as follows: EPEVTQTPSHQVTQMGQEVILRCVPISNHLYFYWYRQILGQKVEFLVSFYNNEISEKSEIFDDQFSVERPDGSNFTLKIRSTKLEDSAMYFCASSESPGQGHTGKLFFGEGSRLTVL.

V usage is TRBV11-2 and J usage is TRBJ2-3; D ambiguous. V lost 6 bases, J lost 4 bases, and 11 bases lay in between. The length of the CDR3 is 13 residues. Germline loops: CDR1 SGHAT, CDR2 FQNNGV. In nucleotides, the CDR3 is TGTGCCAGCAGTTCTCCGTCTTCAGATACGCAGTATTTT. Translation: CASSSPSSDTQYF.

In the case of this clone: Other DNA sequences in the same sample also yield this CDR3. This chain uses TRBV28 with TRBJ2-7; 8 bases line up with TRBD1. Germline lookup yields CDR1 MDHEN and CDR2 SYDVKM. The CDR3 has 14 residues. V gave up 2 bases and J gave up 1 base; unmatched junction bases: 1. CDR3 sequence: CASSLRTGSYEQYF. The CDR3 DNA reads as TGTGCCAGCAGTTTAAGGACAGGGTCCTACGAGCAGTACTTC.

This clone was seen once. A far larger clone lies a single base away; this is likely a read error. Other nucleotide sequences in the sample specify the same CDR3. The V and J genes are TRBV7-2 and TRBJ2-4, with D unresolved. Germline values: CDR1 SGHTA, CDR2 FQGNSA. This CDR3 spans 13 amino acids. CDR3 loop: CASSSYLENIQYF. The CDR3 DNA is TGTGCCAGCAGCTCCTACTTGGAAAACATTCAATACTTC.

The chain combines TRBV27 with TRBJ2-7; TRBD1 aligns across 8 bases. CDR3 length equals 14 residues. The ends lost 2 bases at V and 3 bases at J; junction bases unmatched: 3. Germline V lookup: CDR1 MNHEY, CDR2 SMNVEV (reference sequence). The CDR3 bases are TGTGCCAGCAGTTTACACGGACAGGGCTACGAGCAGTACTTC. It codes for CASSLHGQGYEQYF.

This chain connects TRBV2 to TRBJ1-1; 10 bases are shared with TRBD1. V lost 6 bases, J lost 3 bases, and 4 bases stayed unmatched. Germline-derived CDR1 and CDR2 are SNHLY and FYNNEI. The CDR3 sequence is 14 residues long. The CDR3 is CASRGQGVHTEAFF. As DNA, the CDR3 is TGTGCCAGCAGAGGACAGGGGGTTCACACTGAAGCTTTCTTT. Drawing the rest from reference TRBV2 and TRBJ1-1, the complete variable domain is EPEVTQTPSHQVTQMGQEVILRCVPISNHLYFYWYRQILGQKVEFLVSFYNNEISEKSEIFDDQFSVERPDGSNFTLKIRSTKLEDSAMYFCASRGQGVHTEAFFGQGTRLTVV.

The V call is TRBV30, the J call TRBJ1-6; D is ambiguous. Germline values: CDR1 GTSNPN, CDR2 SVGIG (reference sequence). V was pared by 2 bases and J by 8 bases, with 7 bases between. The CDR3 covers 12 residues. This CDR3 reads CAWSPMYSPLHF. The CDR3 DNA follows: TGTGCCTGGAGTCCAATGTATTCACCCCTCCACTTT.

This clone was observed a few times. The gene calls are TRBV9 and TRBJ1-2; the match to TRBD1 covers 7 bases. The CDR3 contains 15 residues. Germline CDR1 and CDR2: SGDLS and YYNGEE. V was pared by 1 base and J by 5 bases, with 8 bases of the junction left unmatched. The CDR3 here is CASSVSDRERYGYTF. Here the CDR3 DNA reads TGTGCCAGCAGCGTAAGTGACAGGGAACGGTATGGCTACACCTTC.

The chain has TRBV30 and TRBJ2-5; a possible D gene is TRBD1 (5 bases). The V end was cut by 1 base, the J end by 2 bases, with 11 bases between. CDR1 GTSNPN and CDR2 SVGIG come from the germline V gene (reference sequence). The CDR3 consists of 14 residues. The CDR3, as DNA: TGTGCCTGGAGTGCCTCTTGGACACAAGAGACCCAGTACTTC. It yields the protein CAWSASWTQETQYF.

This clone was counted between two and nine times. J is TRBJ1-1 and V is TRBV6-1; D gene uncertain. Trimming pared 0 bases from V and 11 bases from J, leaving 13 bases between. The CDR3 totals 13 residues. Germline V gene sequence: CDR1 MNHNS, CDR2 SASEGT. The CDR3 DNA reads as TGTGCCAGCAGTGAAGCGGGGTTGAGTTGGGCTTTCTTT. This sequence encodes CASSEAGLSWAFF.

The chain carries TRBV7-8 and TRBJ2-3, with TRBD1 as a possible D gene (5 bases). The CDR3 sequence is 13 residues long. Between the trimmed V and J ends, which lost 2 bases and 4 bases, there was a span of 7 bases. Per germline, CDR1 SGHVS and CDR2 FQNEAQ. The CDR3 protein is CASSLKGSDTQYF. CDR3 nucleotide sequence: TGTGCCAGCAGCTTAAAGGGGTCAGATACGCAGTATTTT.

This clone has more than one count but fewer than ten. The chain is built from TRBV2 and TRBJ2-1; D not resolved. The V end lost 7 bases, the J end lost 9 bases, and 13 bases lay between the germline ends. Looked up from germline, CDR1 is SNHLY and CDR2 is FYNNEI. The CDR3 has 12 amino acids. The CDR3 coding sequence is TGTGCCAGCATAAGTAGAGTCCGTGAGCAGTTCTTC. This translates into CASISRVREQFF.

The gene calls are TRBV7-2 and TRBJ2-7; no clear D. Trimming took 7 bases from V and 7 from J, leaving 14 bases between them. The CDR3 is made up of 12 amino acids. Germline loops: CDR1 SGHTA, CDR2 FQGNSA. The DNA of the CDR3 is TGTGCCAGCACCCGGTACCTGGGGGAGCAGTACTTC. Translation gives CASTRYLGEQYF. Based on the CDR3 plus reference TRBV7-2 and TRBJ2-7, the full variable domain is GAGVSQSPSNKVTEKGKDVELRCDPISGHTALYWYRQSLGQGLEFLIYFQGNSAPDKSGLPSDRFSAERTGGSVSTLTIQRTQQEDSAVYLCASTRYLGEQYFGPGTRLTVT.

This clone is a singleton in its sample. The chain recombines TRBV19 with TRBJ1-5; no reliable D call. The CDR3 extends over 14 amino acids. Germline V gene data show CDR1 as LNHDA and CDR2 as SQIVND (reference sequence). Between the trimmed V and J ends, which lost 3 bases and 3 bases, there was a span of 9 bases. The CDR3 loop reads CASSIIRNNQPQHF. The CDR3, as DNA: TGTGCCAGTAGTATCATAAGAAACAATCAGCCCCAGCATTTT. Variable domain in full (rest from reference TRBV19 and TRBJ1-5): DGGITQSPKYLFRKEGQNVTLSCEQNLNHDAMYWYRQDPGQGLRLIYYSQIVNDFQKGDIAEGYSVSREKKESFPLTVTSAQKNPTAFYLCASSIIRNNQPQHFGDGTRLSIL.

The chain links TRBV21-1 to TRBJ2-5; the D call of TRBD2 is as the table states it, not checked on the DNA. TRBV21-1 is a documented pseudogene. The CDR3 runs 16 residues. Here the CDR3 reads CASSNSIAGEGETQYF. CDR3 sequence (DNA): TGTGCCAGCAGCAACTCCATAGCGGGAGAGGGAGAGACCCAGTACTTC.

The CDR3 sequence is CASSPDRGPYEQYF. The CDR3 DNA reads TGCGCCAGCAGCCCCGACAGGGGTCCCTACGAGCAGTACTTC. The rearrangement links TRBV5-1 to TRBJ2-7, with 8 bases identical to TRBD1. This CDR3 region has 14 residues. J lost 2 bases, V lost 4 bases, and 5 bases had no gene match. Germline loops: CDR1 SGHRS, CDR2 YFSETQ.

The rearrangement links TRBV10-3 to TRBJ2-7; the match to TRBD2 covers 7 bases. This CDR3 contains 14 residues. V shed 3 bases and J 5 bases; nucleotides not matched to a gene: 7. The germline CDR1 and CDR2 sequences are ENHRY and SYGVKD. The chain's CDR3 is CAISEELAKDEQYF. In DNA form, the CDR3 reads TGTGCCATCAGTGAAGAACTAGCGAAGGACGAGCAGTACTTC.

This clone has just a few counts. The same CDR3 arises from other DNA sequences in this sample as well. V and J are TRBV2 and TRBJ2-2; 11 nucleotides match TRBD1. The CDR3 is 15 residues long. The germline CDR1 and CDR2 sequences are SNHLY and FYNNEI. With V trimmed by 6 bases and J by 5 bases, 5 bases remained unmatched. The DNA for the CDR3 is TGTGCCAGCAGCGCGGGACAGGGGGGGACCGGGGAGCTGTTTTTT. Protein sequence: CASSAGQGGTGELFF.

The chain joins TRBV5-1 to TRBJ2-1, with 11 bases identical to TRBD2. The CDR3 contains 15 residues. After removal of 0 bases from V and 7 bases from J, the junction contained 3 bases not matched to a gene. Looked up from germline, CDR1 is SGHRS and CDR2 is YFSETQ. The CDR3 sequence is CASSLVPSGRNEQFF. CDR3 sequence (DNA): TGCGCCAGCAGCTTGGTACCTAGCGGGAGGAATGAGCAGTTCTTC. The full variable domain, completed using reference TRBV5-1 and TRBJ2-1, is KAGVTQTPRYLIKTRGQQVTLSCSPISGHRSVSWYQQTPGQGLQFLFEYFSETQRNKGNFPGRFSGRQFSNSRSEMNVSTLELGDSALYLCASSLVPSGRNEQFFGPGTRLTVL.

J is TRBJ2-5 and V is TRBV5-1; a possible D gene is TRBD1 (6 bases). Germline values: CDR1 SGHRS, CDR2 YFSETQ. Trimming took off 7 bases at V and 1 base at J, with 11 bases between the two ends. This CDR3 contains 13 residues. The CDR3 protein is CASEPDSQETQYF. CDR3 in DNA: TGCGCCAGCGAACCGGACAGCCAAGAGACCCAGTACTTC.